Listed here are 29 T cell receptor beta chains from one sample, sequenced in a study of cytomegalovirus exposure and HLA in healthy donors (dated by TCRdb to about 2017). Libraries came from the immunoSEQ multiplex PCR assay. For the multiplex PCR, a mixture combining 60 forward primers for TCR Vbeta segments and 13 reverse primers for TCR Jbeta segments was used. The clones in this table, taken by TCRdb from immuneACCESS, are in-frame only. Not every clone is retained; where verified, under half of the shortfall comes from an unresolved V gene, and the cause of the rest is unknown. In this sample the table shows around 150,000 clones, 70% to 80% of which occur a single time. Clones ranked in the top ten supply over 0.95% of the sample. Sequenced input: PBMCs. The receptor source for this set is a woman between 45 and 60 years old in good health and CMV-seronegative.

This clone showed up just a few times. DNA for the CDR3: TGTGCCGTGACAGTCTATATGAACACTGAAGCTTTCTTT. It codes for CAVTVYMNTEAFF. The chain couples TRBV7-7 to TRBJ1-1, with a tentative D call TRBD1 (5 bases). Germline CDR1 is SSHAT and CDR2 is FNYEAQ (reference sequence). The CDR3 covers 13 residues. V was shortened by 11 bases and J by 0 bases, with 13 bases between the two germline ends.

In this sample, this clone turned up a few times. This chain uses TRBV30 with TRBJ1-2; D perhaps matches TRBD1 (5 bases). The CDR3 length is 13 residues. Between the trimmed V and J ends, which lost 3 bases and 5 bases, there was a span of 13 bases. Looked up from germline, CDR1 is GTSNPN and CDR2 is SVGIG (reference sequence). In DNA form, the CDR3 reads TGTGCCTGGAGGCCCAGGGTGGGGTATGGCTACACCTTC. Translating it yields CAWRPRVGYGYTF.

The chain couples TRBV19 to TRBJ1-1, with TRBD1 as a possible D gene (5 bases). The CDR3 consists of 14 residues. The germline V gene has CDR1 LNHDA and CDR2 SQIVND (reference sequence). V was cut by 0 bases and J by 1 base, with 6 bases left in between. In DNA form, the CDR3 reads TGTGCCAGTAGTATAGAGGGGGGGAACACTGAAGCTTTCTTT. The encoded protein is CASSIEGGNTEAFF.

This CDR3 reads CASSQSGENTGELFF. DNA for the CDR3: TGCGCCAGCAGCCAATCCGGGGAAAACACCGGGGAGCTGTTTTTT. The chain couples TRBV5-1 to TRBJ2-2; D is perhaps TRBD2 (5 bases). The CDR3 loop spans 15 amino acids. V shed 4 bases and J shed 2 bases, with 12 bases lying between them. Germline loops: CDR1 SGHRS, CDR2 YFSETQ. Full variable domain (outside the CDR3, taken from reference TRBV5-1 and TRBJ2-2): KAGVTQTPRYLIKTRGQQVTLSCSPISGHRSVSWYQQTPGQGLQFLFEYFSETQRNKGNFPGRFSGRQFSNSRSEMNVSTLELGDSALYLCASSQSGENTGELFFGEGSRLTVL.

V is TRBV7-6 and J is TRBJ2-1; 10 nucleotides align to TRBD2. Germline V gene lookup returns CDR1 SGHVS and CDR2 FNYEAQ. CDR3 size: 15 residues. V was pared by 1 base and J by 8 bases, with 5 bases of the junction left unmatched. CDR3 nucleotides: TGTGCCAGCAGCTTAGGAGCGGGGGGGCCCTATGAGCAGTTCTTC. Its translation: CASSLGAGGPYEQFF.

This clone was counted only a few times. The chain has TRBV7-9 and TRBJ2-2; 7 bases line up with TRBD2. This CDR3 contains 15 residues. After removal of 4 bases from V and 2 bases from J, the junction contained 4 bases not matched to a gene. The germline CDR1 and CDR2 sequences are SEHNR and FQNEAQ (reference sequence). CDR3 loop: CASSSAGENTGELFF. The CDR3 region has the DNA TGTGCCAGCAGCTCCGCGGGGGAAAACACCGGGGAGCTGTTTTTT.

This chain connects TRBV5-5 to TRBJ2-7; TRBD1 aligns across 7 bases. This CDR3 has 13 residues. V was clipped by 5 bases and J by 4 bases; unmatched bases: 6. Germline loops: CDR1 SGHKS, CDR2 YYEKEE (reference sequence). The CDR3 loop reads CASRNDREYEQYF. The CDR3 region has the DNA TGTGCCAGCAGGAATGACAGGGAATACGAGCAGTACTTC.

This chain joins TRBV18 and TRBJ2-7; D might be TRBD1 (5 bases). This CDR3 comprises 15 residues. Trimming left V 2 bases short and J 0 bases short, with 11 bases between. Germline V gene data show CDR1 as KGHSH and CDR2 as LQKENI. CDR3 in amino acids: CASSPKQESSYEQYF. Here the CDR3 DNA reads TGTGCCAGCTCACCAAAACAGGAGAGCTCCTACGAGCAGTACTTC.

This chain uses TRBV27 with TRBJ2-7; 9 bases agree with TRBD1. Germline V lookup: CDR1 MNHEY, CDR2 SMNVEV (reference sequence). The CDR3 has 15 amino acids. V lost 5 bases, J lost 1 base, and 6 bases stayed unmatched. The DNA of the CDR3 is TGTGCCAGCAGTATACAGGGGGCGATTTCCTACGAGCAGTACTTC. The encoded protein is CASSIQGAISYEQYF.

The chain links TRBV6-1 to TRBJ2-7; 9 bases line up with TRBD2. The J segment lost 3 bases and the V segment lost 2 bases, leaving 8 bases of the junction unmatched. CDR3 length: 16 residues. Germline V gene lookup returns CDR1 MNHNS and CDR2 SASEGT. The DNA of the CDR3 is TGTGCCAGCAGTGAAAGTCCCCTAGCGGGACGCTACGAGCAGTACTTC. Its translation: CASSESPLAGRYEQYF.

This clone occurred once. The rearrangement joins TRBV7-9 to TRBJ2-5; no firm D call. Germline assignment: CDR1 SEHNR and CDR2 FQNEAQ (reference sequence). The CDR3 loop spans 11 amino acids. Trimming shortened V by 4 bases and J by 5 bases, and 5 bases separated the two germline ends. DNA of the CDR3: TGTGCCAGCAGCTCCCTCGAGACCCAGTACTTC. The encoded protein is CASSSLETQYF.

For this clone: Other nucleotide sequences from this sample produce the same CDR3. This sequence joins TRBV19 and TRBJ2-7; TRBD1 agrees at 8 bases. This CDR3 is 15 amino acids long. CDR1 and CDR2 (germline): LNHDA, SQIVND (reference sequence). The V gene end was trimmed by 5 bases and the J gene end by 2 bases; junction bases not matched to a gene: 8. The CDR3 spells CASSDQGAHPYEQYF. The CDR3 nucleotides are TGTGCCAGTAGTGACCAGGGGGCGCACCCCTACGAGCAGTACTTC.

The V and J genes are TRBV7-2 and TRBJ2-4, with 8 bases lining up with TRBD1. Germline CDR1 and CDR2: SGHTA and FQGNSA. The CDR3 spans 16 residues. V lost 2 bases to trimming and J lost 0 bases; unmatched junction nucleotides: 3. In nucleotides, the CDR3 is TGTGCCAGCAGCTTACAGACAGGGGTAGCCAAAAACATTCAGTACTTC. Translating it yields CASSLQTGVAKNIQYF.

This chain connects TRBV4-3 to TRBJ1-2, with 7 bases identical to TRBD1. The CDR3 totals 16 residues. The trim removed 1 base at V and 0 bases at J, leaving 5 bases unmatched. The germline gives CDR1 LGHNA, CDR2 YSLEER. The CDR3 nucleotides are TGCGCCAGCAGCCAAGTGACAGGGATAACTAACTATGGCTACACCTTC. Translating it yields CASSQVTGITNYGYTF.

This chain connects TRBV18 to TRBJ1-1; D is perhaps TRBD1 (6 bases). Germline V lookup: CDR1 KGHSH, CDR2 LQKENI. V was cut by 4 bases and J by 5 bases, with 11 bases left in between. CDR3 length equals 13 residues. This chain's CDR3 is CASSRTQGTEAFF. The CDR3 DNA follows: TGTGCCAGCTCACGGACACAGGGAACTGAAGCTTTCTTT.

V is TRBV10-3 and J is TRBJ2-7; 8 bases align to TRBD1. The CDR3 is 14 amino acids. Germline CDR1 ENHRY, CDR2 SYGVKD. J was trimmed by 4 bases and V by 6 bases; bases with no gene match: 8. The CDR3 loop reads CAIRKGDRLYEQYF. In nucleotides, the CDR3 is TGTGCCATCAGGAAGGGGGACAGGTTATACGAGCAGTACTTC.

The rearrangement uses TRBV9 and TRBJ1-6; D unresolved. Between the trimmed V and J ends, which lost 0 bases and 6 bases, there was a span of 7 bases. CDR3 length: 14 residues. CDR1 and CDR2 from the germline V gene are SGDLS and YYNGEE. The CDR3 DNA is TGTGCCAGCAGCGTAGTACAGACTAATTCACCCCTCCACTTT. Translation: CASSVVQTNSPLHF. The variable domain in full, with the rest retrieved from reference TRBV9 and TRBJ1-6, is DSGVTQTPKHLITATGQRVTLRCSPRSGDLSVYWYQQSLDQGLQFLIQYYNGEERAKGNILERFSAQQFPDLHSELNLSSLELGDSALYFCASSVVQTNSPLHFGNGTRLTVT.

The CDR3 is CASSLGLAGGPWSYNEQFF. Here the CDR3 DNA reads TGTGCCAGCAGCTTGGGTCTAGCGGGAGGGCCCTGGTCCTACAATGAGCAGTTCTTC. This chain uses TRBV5-8 with TRBJ2-1, with 12 bases lining up with TRBD2. Germline assignment: CDR1 SGHTS and CDR2 YDEGEE. The junction had 8 bases not matched to a gene; V was cut back by 0 bases and J by 1 base. The length of the CDR3 is 19 residues.

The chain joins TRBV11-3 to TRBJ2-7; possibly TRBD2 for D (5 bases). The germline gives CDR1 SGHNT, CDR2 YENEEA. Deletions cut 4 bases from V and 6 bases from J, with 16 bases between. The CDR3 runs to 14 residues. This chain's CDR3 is CASSSGWQSGEQYF. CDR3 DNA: TGTGCCAGCAGCTCCGGCTGGCAAAGCGGCGAGCAGTACTTC.

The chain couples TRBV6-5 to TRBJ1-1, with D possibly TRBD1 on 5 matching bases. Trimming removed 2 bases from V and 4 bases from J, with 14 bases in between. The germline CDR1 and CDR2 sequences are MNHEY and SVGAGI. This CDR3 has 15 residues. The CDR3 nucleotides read TGTGCCAGCAGTTACCGGGGTGGGGGAGGCACTGAAGCTTTCTTT. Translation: CASSYRGGGGTEAFF.

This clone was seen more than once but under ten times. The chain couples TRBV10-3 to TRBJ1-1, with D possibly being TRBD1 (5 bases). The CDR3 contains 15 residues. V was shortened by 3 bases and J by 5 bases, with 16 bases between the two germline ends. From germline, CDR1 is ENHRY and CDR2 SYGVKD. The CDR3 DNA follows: TGTGCCATCAGTGATTCCAGAAGGGGAAAAACTGAAGCTTTCTTT. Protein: CAISDSRRGKTEAFF.

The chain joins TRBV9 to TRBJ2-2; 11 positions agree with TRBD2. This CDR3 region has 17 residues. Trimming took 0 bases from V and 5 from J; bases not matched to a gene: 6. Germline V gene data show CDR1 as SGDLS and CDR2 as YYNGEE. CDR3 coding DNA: TGTGCCAGCAGCGTAGCTGCGACTAGCGGGGAAACCGGGGAGCTGTTTTTT. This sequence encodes CASSVAATSGETGELFF.

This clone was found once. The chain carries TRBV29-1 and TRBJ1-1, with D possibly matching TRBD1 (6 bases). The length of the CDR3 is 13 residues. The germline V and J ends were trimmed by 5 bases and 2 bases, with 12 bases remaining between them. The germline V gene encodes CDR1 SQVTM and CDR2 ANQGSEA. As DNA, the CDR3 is TGCAGCGTTCCCAGGACAGACAACACTGAAGCTTTCTTT. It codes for CSVPRTDNTEAFF.

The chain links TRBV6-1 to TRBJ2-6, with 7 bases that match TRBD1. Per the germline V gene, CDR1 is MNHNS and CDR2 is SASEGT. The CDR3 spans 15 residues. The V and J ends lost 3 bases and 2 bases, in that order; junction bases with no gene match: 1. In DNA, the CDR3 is TGTGCCAGCAGTGAGGGGACAGCTGGGGCCAACGTCCTGACTTTC. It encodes CASSEGTAGANVLTF.

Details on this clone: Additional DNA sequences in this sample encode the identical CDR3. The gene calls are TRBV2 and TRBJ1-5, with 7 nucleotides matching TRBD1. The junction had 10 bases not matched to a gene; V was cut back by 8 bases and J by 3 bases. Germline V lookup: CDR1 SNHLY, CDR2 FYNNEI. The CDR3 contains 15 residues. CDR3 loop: CASRTGQVNNQPQHF. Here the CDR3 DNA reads TGTGCCAGCCGGACCGGACAGGTAAACAATCAGCCCCAGCATTTT.

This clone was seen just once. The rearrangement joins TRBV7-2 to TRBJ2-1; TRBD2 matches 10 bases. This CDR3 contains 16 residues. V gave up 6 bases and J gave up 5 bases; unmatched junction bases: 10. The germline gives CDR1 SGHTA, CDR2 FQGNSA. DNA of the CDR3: TGTGCCAGCAGAGCCACTAGCGGGATAAAGCACAATGAGCAGTTCTTC. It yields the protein CASRATSGIKHNEQFF.

The CDR3 sequence is CSVSPRAGGELFF. As DNA, the CDR3 is TGCAGCGTGTCGCCCAGGGCTGGCGGGGAGCTGTTTTTT. The chain joins TRBV29-1 to TRBJ2-2, with D possibly TRBD1 on 5 matching bases. CDR1 SQVTM and CDR2 ANQGSEA come from the germline V gene. The CDR3 covers 13 residues. V was pared by 6 bases and J by 7 bases, with 15 bases between.

CDR3 protein: CASSMPPRDTIAYEQYF. The DNA of the CDR3 is TGTGCCAGTAGTATGCCCCCTCGGGACACAATTGCCTACGAGCAGTACTTC. This sequence joins TRBV19 and TRBJ2-7; the D gene is possibly TRBD1 (6 bases). Trimming cost V 3 bases and J 2 bases, with 20 bases left between them. Germline V gene data show CDR1 as LNHDA and CDR2 as SQIVND (reference sequence). The CDR3 contains 17 residues. Based on the CDR3 plus reference TRBV19 and TRBJ2-7, the full variable domain is DGGITQSPKYLFRKEGQNVTLSCEQNLNHDAMYWYRQDPGQGLRLIYYSQIVNDFQKGDIAEGYSVSREKKESFPLTVTSAQKNPTAFYLCASSMPPRDTIAYEQYFGPGTRLTVT.

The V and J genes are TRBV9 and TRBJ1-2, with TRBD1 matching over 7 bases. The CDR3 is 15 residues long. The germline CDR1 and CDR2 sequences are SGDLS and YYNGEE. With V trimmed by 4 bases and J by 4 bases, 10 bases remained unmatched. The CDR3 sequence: CASSPRQGTSYGYTF. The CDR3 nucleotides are TGTGCCAGCAGCCCTCGACAGGGAACGTCCTATGGCTACACCTTC.